This T cell receptor beta chain comes out of a study of blood T cells in healthy people across ages. Study overall: The capture of about one barcoded beta molecule per two T cells was achieved by template switching. Study results and caveats: Per million T cells, the diversity of TCR beta decreased roughly linearly as age advanced. Diversity figures based on one million T cells were deemed too low.

As for this clonotype: Its target is not known.

CDR3 length equals 15 residues. Germline-derived CDR1 and CDR2 are SGHRS and YFSETQ. V was clipped by 1 base and J by 0 bases, with 8 bases between them. The second PCR ran roughly 6 to 11 cycles with a sample-barcoded 5' primer and J-beta primers. Tagging of each cDNA molecule was performed by a template-switch adaptor with 12 random nucleotides. MiXCR, run by TCRdb on the 5' RACE reads, gives a single entry per CDR3 protein. The sample contains over 1,500,000 distinct CDR3 sequences, around 40% of which appear only once. This sequence joins TRBV5-1 and TRBJ1-5, with D uncertain. The source material was blood. This receptor was taken from a human donor in good health. The CDR3 loop is CASSLFGSSNQPQHF. CDR3 DNA sequence: TGCGCCAGCAGCTTGTTTGGGTCTAGCAATCAGCCCCAGCATTTT.